This entry lists 25 T cell receptor beta chains sequenced from one sample in a study of cytomegalovirus exposure and HLA in healthy donors. PCR employed 60 Vbeta and 13 Jbeta primers. Some clones are missing from TCRdb's copy, which holds only in-frame ones; the method was immunoSEQ multiplex PCR. Of 150,000 to 200,000 clones listed, about 81% were seen once; the top ten hold 1.5% to 2%. The specimen was PBMCs. These TCRs come from a man between 18 and 29 years old in good health and CMV-seronegative.

The chain carries TRBV9 and TRBJ1-3; 7 bases align to TRBD1. The CDR3 loop spans 17 amino acids. V shed 4 bases and J 2 bases; nucleotides not matched to a gene: 12. Per germline, CDR1 SGDLS and CDR2 YYNGEE. For the CDR3, the DNA is TGTGCCAGCAGCCTCAAGACAGGGAGTGATGCTGGAAACACCATATATTTT. It codes for CASSLKTGSDAGNTIYF.

The rearrangement uses TRBV2 and TRBJ2-1; tentative D call: TRBD2 (5 bases). CDR1 and CDR2 (germline): SNHLY, FYNNEI. Deletions cut 7 bases from V and 6 bases from J, with 13 bases between. This CDR3 is built from 13 residues. The CDR3 DNA is TGTGCCAGCATAGGCAGGAGGCTCAATGAGCAGTTCTTC. Encoded protein: CASIGRRLNEQFF.

This chain connects TRBV7-2 to TRBJ2-5, with TRBD2 matching over 7 bases. With the DNA end fitting TRBJ2-7 better, the J assignment may be wrong. The germline V gene has CDR1 SGHTA and CDR2 FQGNSA. The CDR3 contains 13 residues. CDR3 residues: CASSPLRGYEQYF. CDR3 in DNA: TGTGCCAGCAGCCCCTTGCGGGGGTACGAGCAGTACTTC.

This clone was counted a few times. This chain links TRBV5-1 with TRBJ1-3; D may be TRBD1 (5 bases). CDR1 SGHRS and CDR2 YFSETQ come from the germline V gene. The CDR3 consists of 17 residues. Trimming removed 0 bases from V and 0 bases from J, with 13 bases in between. The CDR3 DNA follows: TGCGCCAGCAGCTTGGGTGGAGGGGATACCTCTGGAAACACCATATATTTT. It specifies CASSLGGGDTSGNTIYF.

The chain uses TRBV30 and TRBJ2-7; D gene ambiguous. The CDR3 sequence is 15 residues long. Germline V gene lookup returns CDR1 GTSNPN and CDR2 SVGIG (reference sequence). V was pared by 5 bases and J by 0 bases, with 17 bases between. CDR3 residues: CAWGVDPATSYEQYF. CDR3 nucleotides: TGTGCCTGGGGAGTGGATCCGGCGACCTCCTACGAGCAGTACTTC. Supplemented by reference TRBV30 and TRBJ2-7, the full variable domain reads SQTIHQWPATLVQPVGSPLSLECTVEGTSNPNLYWYRQAAGRGLQLLFYSVGIGQISSEVPQNLSASRPQDRQFILSSKKLLLSDSGFYLCAWGVDPATSYEQYFGPGTRLTVT.

The chain combines TRBV7-2 with TRBJ2-7; D uncertain. The CDR3 sequence is 14 residues long. CDR1 is SGHTA, CDR2 FQGNSA, per germline. V was shortened by 2 bases and J by 2 bases, with 10 bases between the two germline ends. CDR3 residues: CASSLYQVAYEQYF. The CDR3 DNA follows: TGTGCCAGCAGCTTATACCAGGTCGCCTACGAGCAGTACTTC.

A word on this clone: Other nucleotide sequences from this sample produce the same CDR3. The rearrangement uses TRBV10-3 and TRBJ2-7, with 9 positions matching TRBD1. CDR3 length equals 13 residues. Germline-derived CDR1 and CDR2 are ENHRY and SYGVKD. V lost 5 bases, J lost 4 bases, and 3 bases stayed unmatched. Here the CDR3 reads CAISNRGLYEQYF. The CDR3 DNA is TGTGCCATCAGTAACAGGGGGCTATACGAGCAGTACTTC.

This chain joins TRBV4-3 and TRBJ2-2; 15 bases line up with TRBD2. Losses at the gene ends were 3 bases for V and 5 bases for J; bases not matched to a gene: 7. This CDR3 has 18 residues. Germline V gene sequence: CDR1 LGHNA, CDR2 YSLEER. CDR3 DNA: TGCGCCAGCAGCCAGCGGACTAGCGGGAGGGCCGGTACCGGGGAGCTGTTTTTT. This sequence encodes CASSQRTSGRAGTGELFF.

This clone was detected only once. The rearrangement uses TRBV4-1 and TRBJ2-7; 7 nucleotides agree with TRBD1. The CDR3 runs to 15 residues. The V gene's germline CDR1 is MGHRA and CDR2 YSYEKL. V trimming: 3 bases; J trimming: 2 bases; junction bases outside the gene matches: 7. In DNA form, the CDR3 reads TGCGCCAGCAGCCATCCGGGACAGTCAACCTACGAGCAGTACTTC. It yields the protein CASSHPGQSTYEQYF.

The count of this clone is one. The V call is TRBV15, the J call TRBJ1-4; 7 nucleotides agree with TRBD1. After removal of 2 bases from V and 3 bases from J, the junction contained 6 bases not matched to a gene. The germline V gene encodes CDR1 LNHNV and CDR2 YYDKDF (reference sequence). The CDR3 is 16 residues long. The CDR3 DNA is TGTGCCACCAGCAGACCGACAGGGCCGGCTAATGAAAAACTGTTTTTT. The encoded protein is CATSRPTGPANEKLFF.

The chain is built from TRBV5-5 and TRBJ1-1, with a tentative D call TRBD1 (6 bases). The germline V gene has CDR1 SGHKS and CDR2 YYEKEE (reference sequence). This CDR3 comprises 14 residues. The V gene lost 2 bases and the J gene lost 3 bases, with 11 bases spanning the gap. For the CDR3, the DNA is TGTGCCAGCAGCTTAGGACAGCTTTACACTGAAGCTTTCTTT. As protein: CASSLGQLYTEAFF.

V is TRBV2 and J is TRBJ1-1, with TRBD1 as a possible D gene (6 bases). The CDR3 is 14 amino acids. V was shortened by 6 bases and J by 3 bases, with 14 bases between the two germline ends. The germline V gene encodes CDR1 SNHLY and CDR2 FYNNEI. The CDR3 loop reads CASRYGQSHTEAFF. CDR3 coding DNA: TGTGCCAGCAGGTACGGACAGTCGCACACTGAAGCTTTCTTT.

V gene TRBV4-3 combines with J gene TRBJ1-1; 7 nucleotides agree with TRBD1. V was clipped by 3 bases and J by 10 bases; unmatched bases: 11. The CDR3 loop spans 14 amino acids. CDR1 and CDR2 from the germline V gene are LGHNA and YSLEER. The CDR3 sequence: CASSQRKTGNVAFF. Written as DNA, the CDR3 is TGCGCCAGCAGCCAGCGGAAGACAGGGAATGTAGCTTTCTTT.

The J gene is TRBJ1-5, the V gene TRBV2; 9 bases fit TRBD1. CDR3 length: 13 amino acids. CDR1 and CDR2 (germline): SNHLY, FYNNEI. V trimming: 5 bases; J trimming: 5 bases; junction bases outside the gene matches: 1. For the CDR3, the DNA is TGTGCCAGCAGTAGGACAGGGGATCAGCCCCAGCATTTT. This translates into CASSRTGDQPQHF. The complete variable domain, with remaining parts taken from reference TRBV2 and TRBJ1-5, reads EPEVTQTPSHQVTQMGQEVILRCVPISNHLYFYWYRQILGQKVEFLVSFYNNEISEKSEIFDDQFSVERPDGSNFTLKIRSTKLEDSAMYFCASSRTGDQPQHFGDGTRLSIL.

V and J are TRBV6-1 and TRBJ1-1, with D possibly TRBD1 on 5 matching bases. Germline CDR1 MNHNS, CDR2 SASEGT. The CDR3 totals 12 residues. Trimming removed 4 bases from V and 10 bases from J, with 13 bases in between. The CDR3 DNA reads TGTGCCAGCAGTGCCCTGCAGGGTGGAGCTTTCTTT. Its protein is CASSALQGGAFF.

This clone showed up just once. The genes are TRBV11-1 and TRBJ2-1; perhaps TRBD2 as D (6 bases). The germline V gene has CDR1 SGHAT and CDR2 FQDESV (reference sequence). With 1 base removed from V and 8 bases from J, the gap between germline ends came to 18 bases. This CDR3 comprises 16 residues. For the CDR3, the DNA is TGTGCCAGCAGCTTAGTTTTCGGGAGAACCGTGGATGAGCAGTTCTTC. Translating gives CASSLVFGRTVDEQFF.

This clone was seen a handful of times. The chain combines TRBV7-8 with TRBJ1-2; D not resolved. V lost 2 bases and J lost 3, with 10 bases in between. This CDR3 contains 14 residues. Germline V gene lookup returns CDR1 SGHVS and CDR2 FQNEAQ. CDR3 in amino acids: CASSLRRSDYGYTF. The CDR3 nucleotides are TGTGCCAGCAGCTTACGTAGATCGGACTATGGCTACACCTTC. The entire variable domain, with the rest obtained from reference TRBV7-8 and TRBJ1-2, is as follows: GAGVSQSPRYKVAKRGQDVALRCDPISGHVSLFWYQQALGQGPEFLTYFQNEAQLDKSGLPSDRFFAERPEGSVSTLKIQRTQQEDSAVYLCASSLRRSDYGYTFGSGTRLTVV.

The chain employs TRBV7-9 and TRBJ2-7, with 7 bases fitting TRBD1. The ends lost 3 bases at V and 4 bases at J; junction bases unmatched: 6. Per the germline V gene, CDR1 is SEHNR and CDR2 is FQNEAQ (reference sequence). CDR3 length: 14 amino acids. The DNA for the CDR3 is TGTGCCAGCAGCTTCGGGACAGATGGGTACGAGCAGTACTTC. Residues: CASSFGTDGYEQYF.

The chain carries TRBV6-1 and TRBJ2-7; 8 bases are a match to TRBD1. The CDR3 extends over 16 amino acids. Germline V lookup: CDR1 MNHNS, CDR2 SASEGT. V trimming: 4 bases; J trimming: 3 bases; junction bases outside the gene matches: 11. The CDR3, as DNA: TGTGCCAGCAGTGCTGCTAGGACAGGGAACCGCTACGAGCAGTACTTC. Amino acid sequence: CASSAARTGNRYEQYF.

The genes are TRBV30 and TRBJ1-4; D is perhaps TRBD1 (6 bases). Germline CDR1 and CDR2: GTSNPN and SVGIG (reference sequence). V lost 7 bases and J 4 bases, leaving 13 bases between the germline ends. The CDR3 is made up of 13 amino acids. CDR3 loop: CALKSQGNEKLFF. For the CDR3, the DNA is TGTGCCTTGAAATCACAGGGTAATGAAAAACTGTTTTTT.

This chain uses TRBV7-8 with TRBJ2-7, with D perhaps TRBD1 (6 bases). The V and J ends lost 0 bases and 7 bases respectively, with 16 bases between them. This CDR3 is 15 amino acids long. The V gene's germline CDR1 is SGHVS and CDR2 FQNEAQ. The CDR3 is CASSLADRLLREQYF. CDR3 nucleotide sequence: TGTGCCAGCAGCTTAGCGGACAGACTTTTGCGGGAGCAGTACTTC.

The chain employs TRBV7-2 and TRBJ1-1; 8 nucleotides align to TRBD1. This CDR3 comprises 13 residues. Germline V lookup: CDR1 SGHTA, CDR2 FQGNSA. Trimming took 1 base from V and 11 from J; bases not matched to a gene: 6. This CDR3 is CASSLGTGRGAFF. CDR3 coding DNA: TGTGCCAGCAGCTTAGGGACAGGGAGAGGGGCTTTCTTT.

This chain links TRBV14 with TRBJ2-3; D possibly corresponds to TRBD2 (6 bases). Germline V gene sequence: CDR1 SGHDN, CDR2 FVKESK. Deletions cut 4 bases from V and 7 bases from J, with 9 bases between. This CDR3 is 12 amino acids long. This CDR3 is CASSPSGYTQYF. The CDR3 nucleotides are TGTGCCAGCAGCCCGAGCGGGTATACGCAGTATTTT.

The chain joins TRBV7-2 to TRBJ1-2; the match to TRBD1 covers 9 bases. CDR1 is SGHTA, CDR2 FQGNSA, per germline. The V segment lost 5 bases and the J segment 8 bases; nucleotides outside the gene matches: 9. CDR3 length: 14 amino acids. Here the CDR3 reads CASSLLRTGAGYTF. In DNA form, the CDR3 reads TGTGCCAGCAGCCTCCTCCGGACAGGGGCGGGCTACACCTTC.

V and J are TRBV7-8 and TRBJ1-5, with D maybe TRBD1 (5 bases). CDR1 SGHVS and CDR2 FQNEAQ come from the germline V gene. Deletions cut 1 base from V and 4 bases from J, with 17 bases between. This CDR3 has 17 residues. CDR3 sequence (DNA): TGTGCCAGCAGCTTAGTGGAGGGCTGGGGCGAAAATCAGCCCCAGCATTTT. Translated, it gives CASSLVEGWGENQPQHF.